One and the same sample provided the 8 T cell receptor beta chains below, sequenced in a study of OX40 agonist ivuxolimab in advanced cancers. Here immunoSEQ multiplex PCR was the method, and the copy in TCRdb shows in-frame clones only, minus some. The table records tens of thousands of clones, 88% of them present only once. Sequenced here: CD4+ or CD8+ T cells sorted from blood, sampled in a trial of the OX40 agonist ivuxolimab. These receptors were collected from an adult with an advanced solid tumor such as melanoma, head and neck, liver or kidney cancer.

The CDR3 DNA follows: TGTGCCAGCAGCCAAGATTCTCAAGGCGGTGAAAAACTGTTTTTT. Translating it yields CASSQDSQGGEKLFF. V and J are TRBV4-2 and TRBJ1-4; D not resolved. The length of the CDR3 is 15 residues. The germline V gene has CDR1 LGHNA and CDR2 YNFKEQ. Trimming took off 0 bases at V and 7 bases at J, with 12 bases between the two ends.

The V call is TRBV28, the J call TRBJ1-3, with 7 bases aligning to TRBD1. This CDR3 has 20 amino acids. The V segment lost 8 bases and the J segment 0 bases; nucleotides outside the gene matches: 22. Germline assignment: CDR1 MDHEN and CDR2 SYDVKM. CDR3 in amino acids: CASATLLDREEMGSGNTIYF. Here the CDR3 DNA reads TGTGCCAGCGCAACACTACTTGACAGGGAGGAGATGGGCTCTGGAAACACCATATATTTT.

The chain carries TRBV12-5 and TRBJ2-2, with TRBD2 matching 7 bases. The CDR3 has 17 residues. From germline, CDR1 is LGHNT and CDR2 FRNRAP. V shed 3 bases, J shed 5 bases, and the junction held 12 bases outside the gene matches. The CDR3 DNA reads as TGTGCTAGTGGTTTCCTCGGGGGGTCCGGATTAACCGGGGAGCTGTTTTTT. This sequence encodes CASGFLGGSGLTGELFF. The whole variable domain, filled in from reference TRBV12-5 and TRBJ2-2, reads DARVTQTPRHKVTEMGQEVTMRCQPILGHNTVFWYRQTMMQGLELLAYFRNRAPLDDSGMPKDRFSAEMPDATLATLKIQPSEPRDSAVYFCASGFLGGSGLTGELFFGEGSRLTVL.

The chain carries TRBV6-5 and TRBJ1-1, with D tentatively TRBD1 (5 bases). The germline V and J ends were trimmed by 7 bases and 6 bases, with 15 bases remaining between them. Germline V gene lookup returns CDR1 MNHEY and CDR2 SVGAGI. The CDR3 covers 13 residues. The CDR3 is CASTPRGGAEAFF. The CDR3 bases are TGTGCCAGCACTCCCCGGGGGGGAGCTGAAGCTTTCTTT.

The rearrangement uses TRBV5-5 and TRBJ2-5; D may be TRBD1 (8 bases). V was clipped by 6 bases and J by 4 bases, with 16 bases between them. Germline V gene lookup returns CDR1 SGHKS and CDR2 YYEKEE (reference sequence). The CDR3 sequence is 14 residues long. For the CDR3, the DNA is TGTGCCAGCACATATACAGGGGGGGGAGAGACCCAGTACTTC. The encoded protein is CASTYTGGGETQYF.

The chain couples TRBV19 to TRBJ2-1; 11 bases align to TRBD1. After removal of 9 bases from V and 9 bases from J, the junction contained 7 bases not matched to a gene. CDR3 length equals 13 residues. Germline V CDR1 and CDR2: LNHDA, SQIVND (reference sequence). Written as DNA, the CDR3 is TGTGCCAGCACCGGGACAGGGGGAGGTGAGCAGTTCTTC. Translation gives CASTGTGGGEQFF. The full variable domain, in which reference TRBV19 and TRBJ2-1 provide the parts outside the CDR3, is DGGITQSPKYLFRKEGQNVTLSCEQNLNHDAMYWYRQDPGQGLRLIYYSQIVNDFQKGDIAEGYSVSREKKESFPLTVTSAQKNPTAFYLCASTGTGGGEQFFGPGTRLTVL.

This rearrangement joins TRBV7-8 to TRBJ2-3, with 7 bases that match TRBD1. The CDR3 spans 17 residues. V shed 5 bases, J shed 2 bases, and the junction held 13 bases outside the gene matches. The germline V gene encodes CDR1 SGHVS and CDR2 FQNEAQ. The CDR3 sequence is CASSPRTGGTFTDTQYF. In nucleotides, the CDR3 is TGTGCCAGCAGCCCGCGGACAGGCGGAACATTCACAGATACGCAGTATTTT.

The chain employs TRBV5-6 and TRBJ2-5; weak D call: TRBD2 (7 bases). Deletions cut 3 bases from V and 4 bases from J, with 22 bases between. Germline V gene lookup returns CDR1 SGHDT and CDR2 YYEEEE. This CDR3 is 17 amino acids long. The CDR3 sequence is CASSSRILGGARETQYF. The CDR3 bases are TGTGCCAGCAGCTCTAGGATCCTGGGGGGGGCGAGAGAGACCCAGTACTTC. Variable domain in full (rest from reference TRBV5-6 and TRBJ2-5): DAGVTQSPTHLIKTRGQQVTLRCSPKSGHDTVSWYQQALGQGPQFIFQYYEEEERQRGNFPDRFSGHQFPNYSSELNVNALLLGDSALYLCASSSRILGGARETQYFGPGTRLLVL.